The 27 T cell receptor beta chains below were found in one sample sequenced in a study of control samples from healthy donors and cancer patients. Sequencing was performed with immunoSEQ multiplex PCR; in TCRdb, only in-frame clones are kept and a portion is missing. Here the sample spans about 130,000 clones, approximately 92% being singletons. The specimen sequenced was blood. The receptors derive from a woman in her fifties or sixties in good health.

The rearrangement uses TRBV7-9 and TRBJ2-3; 10 bases agree with TRBD1. Germline CDR1 reads SEHNR; CDR2 reads FQNEAQ (reference sequence). The CDR3 is 16 amino acids. With 1 base clipped from V and 7 bases from J, the junction kept 8 bases outside the gene matches. CDR3 DNA sequence: TGTGCCAGCAGCTTAGGAGTGACAGGGGGCCAAAATACGCAGTATTTT. Its translation is CASSLGVTGGQNTQYF.

The J gene is TRBJ2-7, the V gene TRBV18; 7 bases agree with TRBD1. CDR3 length: 14 residues. Per germline, CDR1 KGHSH and CDR2 LQKENI. V was pared by 2 bases and J by 2 bases, with 3 bases of the junction left unmatched. CDR3 sequence reads: CASSPTGEPYEQYF. CDR3 in DNA: TGTGCCAGCTCACCAACAGGGGAACCCTACGAGCAGTACTTC.

V is TRBV20-1 and J is TRBJ2-7; D uncertain. The CDR3 loop spans 11 amino acids. V dropped 6 bases and J dropped 7 bases, with 13 bases sitting between them. The germline gives CDR1 DFQATT, CDR2 SNEGSKA (reference sequence). CDR3 sequence (DNA): TGCAGTGCCGAGGACCGGTATGAGCAGTACTTC. It translates to CSAEDRYEQYF.

This clone was counted once. The rearrangement links TRBV28 to TRBJ1-5, with 8 bases fitting TRBD1. V lost 5 bases to trimming and J lost 3 bases; unmatched junction nucleotides: 6. The CDR3 is made up of 15 amino acids. Germline assignment: CDR1 MDHEN and CDR2 SYDVKM. The CDR3 sequence is CASSSGQGNNQPQHF. The CDR3 DNA sequence: TGTGCCAGCAGTAGCGGACAGGGTAACAATCAGCCCCAGCATTTT.

This sequence joins TRBV14 and TRBJ2-1; TRBD1 is a possible D gene (6 bases). The CDR3 runs 15 residues. Trimming pared 0 bases from V and 3 bases from J, leaving 9 bases between. CDR1 is SGHDN and CDR2 is FVKESK in the germline V gene. This CDR3 reads CASSQDGTIYNEQFF. In DNA, the CDR3 is TGTGCCAGCAGCCAAGACGGGACAATCTACAATGAGCAGTTCTTC.

The V gene is TRBV6-2 or TRBV6-3, the J gene TRBJ1-5; perhaps TRBD1 as D (6 bases). From germline, CDR1 is MNHEY and CDR2 SVGEGT. The V gene lost 5 bases and the J gene lost 13 bases, with 12 bases spanning the gap. This CDR3 is built from 11 residues. The CDR3 loop reads CASSLDSVQHF. The CDR3 DNA reads TGTGCCAGCAGTCTGGACAGCGTTCAGCATTTT.

The gene calls are TRBV9 and TRBJ1-5; weak D call: TRBD1 (6 bases). Germline CDR1 is SGDLS and CDR2 is YYNGEE. The V end was cut by 3 bases, the J end by 7 bases, with 17 bases between. CDR3 size: 15 residues. The CDR3 region is CASSAHAGAGQPQHF. The CDR3 region has the DNA TGTGCCAGCAGCGCTCACGCAGGGGCTGGCCAGCCCCAGCATTTT.

This chain joins TRBV7-9 and TRBJ1-2; the match to TRBD1 covers 8 bases. The V gene end was trimmed by 2 bases and the J gene end by 11 bases; junction bases not matched to a gene: 13. Germline V gene data show CDR1 as SEHNR and CDR2 as FQNEAQ (reference sequence). The CDR3 loop spans 15 amino acids. The CDR3 DNA reads TGTGCCAGCAGCTTAATCGGACAGGGAACGGAGATATACACCTTC. The encoded protein is CASSLIGQGTEIYTF.

CDR3 protein: CASSPLGTSDLTEQFF. For the CDR3, the DNA is TGTGCCAGCAGCCCATTAGGGACTAGCGACCTAACTGAGCAGTTCTTC. The chain joins TRBV5-6 to TRBJ2-1; 10 bases match TRBD2. With V trimmed by 4 bases and J by 9 bases, 13 bases remained unmatched. The CDR3 runs 16 residues. Germline lookup yields CDR1 SGHDT and CDR2 YYEEEE.

The V and J genes are TRBV14 and TRBJ1-3; D not certain. In germline, CDR1 is SGHDN, CDR2 FVKESK. This CDR3 is 11 amino acids long. V lost 4 bases and J lost 7, with 5 bases in between. CDR3 protein: CASSRSNTIYF. For the CDR3, the DNA is TGTGCCAGCAGCCGCTCTAACACCATATATTTT.

The V call is TRBV6-1, the J call TRBJ2-2; 8 bases are shared with TRBD2. Germline CDR1 MNHNS, CDR2 SASEGT. The CDR3 is 16 residues long. The J segment lost 1 base and the V segment lost 4 bases, leaving 5 bases of the junction unmatched. The CDR3 DNA reads as TGTGCCAGCAGTGCGAATAGCGGGGAGAACACCGGGGAGCTGTTTTTT. Translated: CASSANSGENTGELFF.

V usage is TRBV4-1 and J usage is TRBJ1-2, with 9 nucleotides matching TRBD1. This CDR3 contains 16 residues. Germline V gives CDR1 MGHRA, CDR2 YSYEKL. The J segment lost 7 bases and the V segment lost 3 bases, leaving 12 bases of the junction unmatched. The CDR3 is CASSQALQGASPGYTF. The CDR3 nucleotides read TGCGCCAGCAGCCAGGCATTACAGGGGGCATCCCCTGGCTACACCTTC.

The V call is TRBV6-5, the J call TRBJ1-1; perhaps TRBD1 as D (5 bases). Trimming shortened V by 2 bases and J by 1 base, and 5 bases separated the two germline ends. The CDR3 loop spans 13 amino acids. Germline V gene data show CDR1 as MNHEY and CDR2 as SVGAGI. The CDR3: CASSYTGNTEAFF. The CDR3 nucleotides read TGTGCCAGCAGTTACACAGGGAACACTGAAGCTTTCTTT.

The CDR3 sequence: CAWRSYGYTF. CDR3 DNA sequence: TGTGCCTGGAGATCCTATGGCTACACCTTC. This sequence joins TRBV30 and TRBJ1-2; no definite D call. The CDR3 has 10 amino acids. From germline, CDR1 is GTSNPN and CDR2 SVGIG (reference sequence). The ends were cut back, 3 bases at V and 4 bases at J, with 3 bases in the middle.

The genes are TRBV7-2 and TRBJ2-7; D remains unclear. Germline CDR1 and CDR2: SGHTA and FQGNSA. CDR3 length: 14 amino acids. The ends were cut back, 5 bases at V and 0 bases at J, with 11 bases in the middle. This CDR3 is CASSARRNSYEQYF. DNA of the CDR3: TGTGCCAGCAGCGCGCGGCGGAACTCCTACGAGCAGTACTTC.

This clone was seen just once. The V gene is TRBV2, the J gene TRBJ1-2; TRBD1 matches at 7 bases. J gave up 0 bases and V 6 bases, and 10 bases lay outside the gene matches. Germline-derived CDR1 and CDR2 are SNHLY and FYNNEI. The CDR3 extends over 16 amino acids. The CDR3 loop is CASSHPRQGSNYGYTF. The CDR3 DNA reads TGTGCCAGCAGCCACCCCCGACAGGGTTCTAACTATGGCTACACCTTC. Full variable domain (missing parts from reference TRBV2 and TRBJ1-2): EPEVTQTPSHQVTQMGQEVILRCVPISNHLYFYWYRQILGQKVEFLVSFYNNEISEKSEIFDDQFSVERPDGSNFTLKIRSTKLEDSAMYFCASSHPRQGSNYGYTFGSGTRLTVV.

The CDR3 reads CASSQYSSGSGEQYF. The CDR3 nucleotides are TGTGCCAGCAGCCAATATTCCAGCGGATCGGGCGAGCAGTACTTC. The rearrangement links TRBV3-1 (or the pseudogene TRBV3-2) to TRBJ2-7, with D perhaps TRBD2 (5 bases). CDR1 is LGHDT and CDR2 is YNNKEL in the germline V gene (reference sequence). The CDR3 covers 15 residues. Trimming took off 2 bases at V and 6 bases at J, with 17 bases between the two ends.

The chain joins TRBV28 to TRBJ1-1; D gene unclear. This CDR3 contains 14 residues. With 7 bases removed from V and 0 bases from J, the gap between germline ends came to 12 bases. Germline CDR1 MDHEN, CDR2 SYDVKM. The CDR3: CASTRTSLNTEAFF. CDR3 DNA sequence: TGTGCCAGCACAAGGACGTCCCTGAACACTGAAGCTTTCTTT. Full variable domain (missing parts from reference TRBV28 and TRBJ1-1): DVKVTQSSRYLVKRTGEKVFLECVQDMDHENMFWYRQDPGLGLRLIYFSYDVKMKEKGDIPEGYSVSREKKERFSLILESASTNQTSMYLCASTRTSLNTEAFFGQGTRLTVV.

The chain carries TRBV6-6 and TRBJ2-7; D might be TRBD1 (5 bases). The CDR3 totals 15 residues. The V gene's germline CDR1 is MNHNY and CDR2 SVGAGI (reference sequence). The germline V and J ends were trimmed by 6 bases and 2 bases, with 17 bases remaining between them. The DNA of the CDR3 is TGTGCCAGCAGGACAGCCGAGGAACGAACCTACGAGCAGTACTTC. It encodes CASRTAEERTYEQYF.

The V and J genes are TRBV10-1 and TRBJ2-3; 12 nucleotides align to TRBD2. CDR1 and CDR2 (germline): WNHNN, SYGVQD (reference sequence). The CDR3 extends over 14 amino acids. After removal of 5 bases from V and 6 bases from J, the junction contained 3 bases not matched to a gene. The CDR3 nucleotides are TGCGCCAGCAGTCTAGCGGGAGGGCCGGATACGCAGTATTTT. This translates into CASSLAGGPDTQYF.

This CDR3 is CASSLDVYRLNSPLHF. Here the CDR3 DNA reads TGTGCCAGCAGCTTGGATGTTTACCGCCTTAATTCACCCCTCCACTTT. The chain uses TRBV5-5 and TRBJ1-6; D uncertain. The germline gives CDR1 SGHKS, CDR2 YYEKEE (reference sequence). CDR3 length: 16 residues. The germline V and J ends were trimmed by 0 bases and 6 bases, with 13 bases remaining between them. The full variable domain, in which reference TRBV5-5 and TRBJ1-6 provide the parts outside the CDR3, is DAGVTQSPTHLIKTRGQQVTLRCSPISGHKSVSWYQQVLGQGPQFIFQYYEKEERGRGNFPDRFSARQFPNYSSELNVNALLLGDSALYLCASSLDVYRLNSPLHFGNGTRLTVT.

This clone was counted only a few times. CDR3 sequence: CSVAYSYEQFF. DNA for the CDR3: TGCAGCGTTGCATACAGCTATGAGCAGTTCTTC. The chain combines TRBV29-1 with TRBJ2-1; the D is unclear. V was pared by 4 bases and J by 8 bases, with 9 bases between. The CDR3 totals 11 residues. Germline CDR1 reads SQVTM; CDR2 reads ANQGSEA.

The chain recombines TRBV5-1 with TRBJ2-1; D is ambiguous. Germline CDR1 is SGHRS and CDR2 is YFSETQ. The CDR3 contains 14 residues. Trimming stripped 0 bases from V and 5 bases from J, with 9 bases between. CDR3 nucleotide sequence: TGCGCCAGCAGCTTGGGGGTGGTCGACAATGAGCAGTTCTTC. As protein: CASSLGVVDNEQFF. The whole variable domain, remainder taken from reference TRBV5-1 and TRBJ2-1, is KAGVTQTPRYLIKTRGQQVTLSCSPISGHRSVSWYQQTPGQGLQFLFEYFSETQRNKGNFPGRFSGRQFSNSRSEMNVSTLELGDSALYLCASSLGVVDNEQFFGPGTRLTVL.

The V call is TRBV2, the J call TRBJ2-1; 7 nucleotides agree with TRBD2. The CDR3 consists of 15 residues. The germline V gene encodes CDR1 SNHLY and CDR2 FYNNEI. Trimming at V came to 8 bases and at J to 2 bases, leaving 9 bases not matched to a gene. In nucleotides, the CDR3 is TGTGCCAGCTACGAGAGCGGGGCGACCTACAATGAGCAGTTCTTC. It encodes CASYESGATYNEQFF.

The chain links TRBV27 to TRBJ1-4; 10 nucleotides agree with TRBD1. Losses at the gene ends were 5 bases for V and 8 bases for J; bases not matched to a gene: 2. This CDR3 has 13 amino acids. CDR1 is MNHEY, CDR2 SMNVEV, per germline (reference sequence). Here the CDR3 DNA reads TGTGCCAGCAGTAGGGACAGGGGCGAAAAACTGTTTTTT. Translated, it gives CASSRDRGEKLFF.

The chain links TRBV7-9 to TRBJ2-3, with TRBD1 matching over 10 bases. Germline values: CDR1 SEHNR, CDR2 FQNEAQ (reference sequence). V lost 4 bases to trimming and J lost 1 base; unmatched junction nucleotides: 5. This CDR3 is built from 16 residues. The DNA for the CDR3 is TGTGCCAGCAGCTCGGGACAGGGGCTGGGCACAGATACGCAGTATTTT. This codes for CASSSGQGLGTDTQYF.

In this sample, this clone turned up a few times. This rearrangement joins TRBV2 to TRBJ2-3; D remains unclear. This CDR3 has 13 residues. The V and J ends lost 2 bases and 3 bases respectively, with 6 bases between them. From germline, CDR1 is SNHLY and CDR2 FYNNEI. Here the CDR3 reads CASSEPFTDTQYF. The CDR3 region has the DNA TGTGCCAGCAGTGAACCCTTTACAGATACGCAGTATTTT.